Below, 26 T cell receptor beta chains from the same sample are listed, as sequenced in a study of blood T cell repertoires in COVID-19. TCRdb's copy holds only in-frame clones and misses some; the assay was immunoSEQ multiplex PCR. The table records tens of thousands of clones, approximately 80% of them present only once. Sequenced: peripheral blood. The receptors derive from a human donor in a cohort sampled during active COVID-19.

The chain has TRBV18 and TRBJ2-3; D is uncertain. This CDR3 comprises 13 residues. CDR1 and CDR2 from the germline V gene are KGHSH and LQKENI. The V end was cut by 7 bases, the J end by 0 bases, with 8 bases between. The chain's CDR3 is CASFTTSTDTQYF. CDR3 DNA: TGTGCCAGCTTTACGACTAGCACAGATACGCAGTATTTT.

In its sample, this clone was seen a few times. The genes are TRBV2 and TRBJ1-2; 7 nucleotides line up with TRBD1. The CDR3 sequence is 15 residues long. Germline lookup yields CDR1 SNHLY and CDR2 FYNNEI. The V gene end was trimmed by 8 bases and the J gene end by 2 bases; junction bases not matched to a gene: 11. The CDR3 nucleotides are TGTGCCAGCCCGCGACAGGGAGTTCTGAACTATGGCTACACCTTC. It yields the protein CASPRQGVLNYGYTF.

Sample share makes this clone medium-sized (0.01 to 0.1%). The chain links TRBV6-4 to TRBJ1-1, with TRBD1 identical over 7 bases. V lost 5 bases and J lost 1; bases outside the gene matches: 1. The CDR3 length is 13 residues. Germline assignment: CDR1 MRHNA and CDR2 SNTAGT. This CDR3 reads CASSRTGNTEAFF. DNA of the CDR3: TGTGCCAGCAGTCGGACAGGGAACACTGAAGCTTTCTTT.

V gene TRBV7-6 combines with J gene TRBJ2-2; perhaps TRBD2 as D (5 bases). The V gene lost 6 bases and the J gene lost 1 base, with 12 bases spanning the gap. The CDR3 is 15 amino acids. From germline, CDR1 is SGHVS and CDR2 FNYEAQ. In DNA form, the CDR3 reads TGTGCCAGCAGTCTTCAACTAGTGAACACCGGGGAGCTGTTTTTT. Translating gives CASSLQLVNTGELFF.

The V call is TRBV5-1, the J call TRBJ1-5; 9 positions match TRBD1. J gave up 9 bases and V 0 bases, and 10 bases lay outside the gene matches. This CDR3 spans 16 amino acids. Germline V gene sequence: CDR1 SGHRS, CDR2 YFSETQ. The CDR3 nucleotides are TGCGCCAGCAGCTTGGGGGACAGGGCGGGAGGAGGGCCCCAGCATTTT. This codes for CASSLGDRAGGGPQHF.

The chain joins TRBV5-1 to TRBJ2-4, with 8 bases lining up with TRBD1. Germline-derived CDR1 and CDR2 are SGHRS and YFSETQ. J lost 0 bases, V lost 3 bases, and 5 bases had no gene match. This CDR3 is built from 16 residues. This CDR3 is CASSSGQALAKNIQYF. The CDR3 DNA reads TGCGCCAGCAGCTCGGGACAGGCCCTAGCCAAAAACATTCAGTACTTC. The full variable domain, with the rest looked up from reference TRBV5-1 and TRBJ2-4, is KAGVTQTPRYLIKTRGQQVTLSCSPISGHRSVSWYQQTPGQGLQFLFEYFSETQRNKGNFPGRFSGRQFSNSRSEMNVSTLELGDSALYLCASSSGQALAKNIQYFGAGTRLSVL.

Notes on this clone: A junction boundary mismatches the germline segment, possibly from a read error. The chain couples TRBV4-3 to TRBJ1-1, with a possible D match to TRBD1 (5 bases). Germline CDR1 is LGHNA and CDR2 is YSLEER. The CDR3 length is 13 residues. CDR3 coding DNA: TGCGCCAGCAGCCCCTCAACATTTGAACAGGCCAGCTTT. As protein: CASSPSTFEQASF.

This clone has only one observation. The V gene is TRBV25-1, the J gene TRBJ1-2, with TRBD1 matching over 8 bases. The CDR3 loop spans 14 amino acids. Germline CDR1 reads MGHDK; CDR2 reads SYGVNS. J lost 8 bases, V lost 0 bases, and 5 bases had no gene match. CDR3 in DNA: TGTGCCAGCAGTGAATACTCGGACAGGGAAGGCTACACCTTC. This encodes CASSEYSDREGYTF.

The chain couples TRBV5-5 to TRBJ2-5, with 7 positions matching TRBD1. The CDR3 runs 13 residues. Germline V gene data show CDR1 as SGHKS and CDR2 as YYEKEE (reference sequence). V lost 4 bases and J lost 5; bases outside the gene matches: 5. The CDR3 DNA sequence: TGTGCCAGCAGCCCGACAGGGAGTGAGACCCAGTACTTC. Its protein product is CASSPTGSETQYF.

The chain recombines TRBV11-2 with TRBJ2-7; 9 bases match TRBD1. After removal of 5 bases from V and 2 bases from J, the junction contained 7 bases not matched to a gene. This CDR3 region has 15 residues. Germline lookup yields CDR1 SGHAT and CDR2 FQNNGV. CDR3 coding DNA: TGTGCCAGCAGCCAGGGACAGGGTGGAACCTACGAGCAGTACTTC. This encodes CASSQGQGGTYEQYF.

V usage is TRBV19 and J usage is TRBJ1-1, with TRBD1 as a possible D gene (6 bases). This CDR3 has 14 amino acids. Germline V gene lookup returns CDR1 LNHDA and CDR2 SQIVND (reference sequence). The V end lost 4 bases, the J end lost 3 bases, and 12 bases lay between the germline ends. The CDR3 DNA follows: TGTGCCAGTAGTAGGGGGCGCGAAGACACTGAAGCTTTCTTT. Translating gives CASSRGREDTEAFF.

The rearrangement links TRBV6-6 to TRBJ1-2; D may be TRBD1 (6 bases). The CDR3 has 16 residues. CDR1 is MNHNY, CDR2 SVGAGI, per germline (reference sequence). Trimming cost V 0 bases and J 9 bases, with 20 bases left between them. This CDR3 reads CASSYSGGQSTESYTF. Here the CDR3 DNA reads TGTGCCAGCAGTTACTCGGGTGGACAGTCCACGGAGAGCTACACCTTC.

This rearrangement joins TRBV6-6 to TRBJ1-1; no clear D. Germline V gives CDR1 MNHNY, CDR2 SVGAGI (reference sequence). The CDR3 runs to 13 residues. Trimming took 6 bases from V and 3 from J, leaving 11 bases between them. The CDR3 bases are TGTGCCAGCAGGCCCAGATACGACACTGAAGCTTTCTTT. Amino acids: CASRPRYDTEAFF.

V is TRBV23-1 and J is TRBJ2-7; D is undetermined. TRBV23-1 belongs to the ORF category, with a function that is uncertain. The CDR3 runs to 17 residues. V lost 4 bases, J lost 2 bases, and 21 bases lay in between. CDR3 region: CASSPLPPSHRTYEQYF. The CDR3 DNA is TGCGCCAGCAGTCCTCTCCCCCCTTCGCACAGAACCTACGAGCAGTACTTC.

This clone occurred many times. The genes are TRBV29-1 and TRBJ2-7, with TRBD1 matching over 7 bases. Trimming at V came to 5 bases and at J to 2 bases, leaving 6 bases not matched to a gene. The V gene's germline CDR1 is SQVTM and CDR2 ANQGSEA. This CDR3 comprises 13 residues. The CDR3 protein is CSVPTGDAYEQYF. In nucleotides, the CDR3 is TGCAGCGTTCCTACAGGGGATGCCTACGAGCAGTACTTC.

This sequence joins TRBV25-1 and TRBJ1-2; no reliable D call. CDR3 length equals 17 residues. Looked up from germline, CDR1 is MGHDK and CDR2 is SYGVNS. The V gene lost 1 base and the J gene lost 4 bases, with 19 bases spanning the gap. CDR3 loop: CASSELSVRDTSYGYTF. CDR3 sequence (DNA): TGTGCCAGCAGTGAATTGTCGGTCCGAGACACTTCCTATGGCTACACCTTC.

The chain recombines TRBV18 with TRBJ1-1, with 7 bases matching TRBD1. Germline V gene data show CDR1 as KGHSH and CDR2 as LQKENI. CDR3 length equals 14 residues. With 3 bases clipped from V and 0 bases from J, the junction kept 1 base outside the gene matches. DNA of the CDR3: TGTGCCAGCTCACCGACAGGGATGAACACTGAAGCTTTCTTT. It yields the protein CASSPTGMNTEAFF.

V gene TRBV11-2 combines with J gene TRBJ2-1, with 11 bases matching TRBD2. Germline V gene lookup returns CDR1 SGHAT and CDR2 FQNNGV. The CDR3 sequence is 17 residues long. Germline trimming cut 1 base from V and 6 bases from J; bases unmatched to any gene: 8. CDR3 protein: CASSLVGGTSGLNEQFF. CDR3 sequence (DNA): TGTGCCAGCAGCTTAGTAGGAGGGACTAGCGGTCTCAATGAGCAGTTCTTC.

The chain combines TRBV2 with TRBJ2-3, with 13 bases aligning to TRBD2. Germline CDR1 is SNHLY and CDR2 is FYNNEI. The CDR3 runs 14 residues. V dropped 8 bases and J dropped 2; count of bases not matched to a gene: 1. CDR3 sequence reads: CASGLAGVTDTQYF. The DNA of the CDR3 is TGTGCCAGCGGACTAGCGGGAGTCACAGATACGCAGTATTTT.

This chain connects TRBV28 to TRBJ2-5, with D maybe TRBD1 (5 bases). The germline V gene encodes CDR1 MDHEN and CDR2 SYDVKM. CDR3 size: 13 residues. Trimming removed 10 bases from V and 1 base from J, with 13 bases in between. CDR3 amino acids: CATMGQFQETQYF. The CDR3 region has the DNA TGTGCCACCATGGGGCAGTTCCAAGAGACCCAGTACTTC.

V and J are TRBV19 and TRBJ1-6; D unclear. Trimming shortened V by 8 bases and J by 6 bases, and 8 bases separated the two germline ends. This CDR3 spans 12 amino acids. The germline V gene encodes CDR1 LNHDA and CDR2 SQIVND (reference sequence). In nucleotides, the CDR3 is TGTGCCAGTTCCGCAGTTAATTCACCCCTCCACTTT. Translating gives CASSAVNSPLHF.

This clone is a singleton in its sample. The V and J genes are TRBV28 and TRBJ2-6; TRBD2 matches at 10 bases. J lost 0 bases, V lost 5 bases, and 4 bases had no gene match. Per germline, CDR1 MDHEN and CDR2 SYDVKM. CDR3 length: 17 residues. The CDR3 spells CASSRGLATSGANVLTF. The CDR3 DNA reads as TGTGCCAGCAGTCGGGGACTAGCGACCTCTGGGGCCAACGTCCTGACTTTC.

The rearrangement uses TRBV6-5 and TRBJ2-3; TRBD2 is a possible D gene (6 bases). V lost 0 bases to trimming and J lost 3 bases, with 13 bases between them. The CDR3 extends over 16 amino acids. Germline CDR1 is MNHEY and CDR2 is SVGAGI. The CDR3 spells CASSYSGGATTDTQYF. DNA for the CDR3: TGTGCCAGCAGTTACTCCGGGGGAGCAACGACAGATACGCAGTATTTT.

The chain recombines TRBV7-9 with TRBJ1-1; D possibly corresponds to TRBD1 (5 bases). Germline values: CDR1 SEHNR, CDR2 FQNEAQ (reference sequence). The CDR3 has 15 amino acids. V shed 4 bases and J shed 1 base, with 13 bases lying between them. CDR3 nucleotides: TGTGCCAGCAGCTCAGGGAGGGCAGGGAACACTGAAGCTTTCTTT. It is translated as CASSSGRAGNTEAFF.

Written as DNA, the CDR3 is TGCGCCAGCAGCGTTGGTCAGGGGTACTATGGCTACACCTTC. It is translated as CASSVGQGYYGYTF. This chain uses TRBV5-1 with TRBJ1-2; D may be TRBD1 (6 bases). The germline CDR1 and CDR2 sequences are SGHRS and YFSETQ. V lost 4 bases, J lost 3 bases, and 13 bases lay in between. This CDR3 is built from 14 residues. Combining the CDR3 with reference TRBV5-1 and TRBJ1-2 gives the whole variable domain KAGVTQTPRYLIKTRGQQVTLSCSPISGHRSVSWYQQTPGQGLQFLFEYFSETQRNKGNFPGRFSGRQFSNSRSEMNVSTLELGDSALYLCASSVGQGYYGYTFGSGTRLTVV.

This chain connects TRBV9 to TRBJ1-1; 11 bases align to TRBD1. V lost 4 bases to trimming and J lost 1 base; unmatched junction nucleotides: 9. The germline gives CDR1 SGDLS, CDR2 YYNGEE. This CDR3 region has 17 residues. The chain's CDR3 is CASSSDRGRSGNTEAFF. The CDR3 bases are TGTGCCAGCAGCTCGGACAGGGGGCGAAGTGGGAACACTGAAGCTTTCTTT.